This passage covers 24 T cell receptor beta chains from one sample sequenced in a study of blood T cell repertoires in COVID-19. Assay used: immunoSEQ multiplex PCR; TCRdb lists only in-frame clones, some missing. The sample carries a few hundred thousand clones, about 82% recorded once. Specimen: peripheral blood. All receptors derive from a human donor in a cohort sampled during active COVID-19.

The chain couples TRBV7-3 to TRBJ2-1; no clear D. Germline V lookup: CDR1 SGHTA, CDR2 FQGTGA. The CDR3 has 15 residues. Trimming took off 2 bases at V and 3 bases at J, with 11 bases between the two ends. CDR3 sequence reads: CASSLSPSVYNEQFF. The CDR3 bases are TGTGCCAGCAGCTTATCCCCCTCCGTCTACAATGAGCAGTTCTTC.

The chain combines TRBV5-4 with TRBJ2-7; 8 nucleotides align to TRBD1. The CDR3 runs to 15 residues. From germline, CDR1 is SGHNT and CDR2 YYREEE (reference sequence). V was pared by 1 base and J by 0 bases, with 3 bases of the junction left unmatched. The CDR3 here is CASSLRTGFSYEQYF. CDR3 in DNA: TGTGCCAGCAGCTTGAGGACAGGGTTCTCCTACGAGCAGTACTTC.

The CDR3 region has the DNA TGCGCCAGCAGCCTGGGGCAAGCGGGGGGTTGGACCAAAAACATTCAGTACTTC. It translates to CASSLGQAGGWTKNIQYF. The chain links TRBV4-1 to TRBJ2-4, with 9 bases lining up with TRBD2. Germline V gives CDR1 MGHRA, CDR2 YSYEKL. This CDR3 comprises 18 residues. V trimming: 4 bases; J trimming: 2 bases; junction bases outside the gene matches: 12.

The J gene is TRBJ1-2, the V gene TRBV6-5; a possible D gene is TRBD1 (6 bases). V was cut by 2 bases and J by 0 bases, with 10 bases left in between. The CDR3 is made up of 15 amino acids. The germline V gene has CDR1 MNHEY and CDR2 SVGAGI. CDR3 amino acids: CASSYIDRSNYGYTF. CDR3 in DNA: TGTGCCAGCAGTTACATCGACAGGTCTAACTATGGCTACACCTTC.

This rearrangement joins TRBV10-3 to TRBJ2-2; 12 positions agree with TRBD1. The V gene's germline CDR1 is ENHRY and CDR2 SYGVKD. The CDR3 loop spans 15 amino acids. J lost 5 bases, V lost 10 bases, and 8 bases had no gene match. The CDR3 loop is CATSGQGARTGELFF. CDR3 sequence (DNA): TGTGCCACCTCGGGACAGGGGGCGCGGACCGGGGAGCTGTTTTTT.

The V call is TRBV18, the J call TRBJ2-2; 8 nucleotides agree with TRBD1. The CDR3 is 15 residues long. V lost 0 bases and J lost 7; bases outside the gene matches: 4. Germline V gene sequence: CDR1 KGHSH, CDR2 LQKENI. The CDR3, as DNA: TGTGCCAGCTCACCACCGACAGGGGTTGACGGGGAGCTGTTTTTT. Translating it yields CASSPPTGVDGELFF.

The V gene is TRBV10-2, the J gene TRBJ2-3; 9 bases agree with TRBD2. CDR3 length: 15 residues. With 6 bases clipped from V and 0 bases from J, the junction kept 4 bases outside the gene matches. Germline V gene lookup returns CDR1 WSHSY and CDR2 SAAADI. For the CDR3, the DNA is TGCGCCAGCAGGGCTAGCGGGGCGAGCACAGATACGCAGTATTTT. Translated: CASRASGASTDTQYF.

This sequence joins TRBV9 and TRBJ2-7; 7 nucleotides align to TRBD1. The V and J ends lost 0 bases and 3 bases, in that order; junction bases with no gene match: 3. Per germline, CDR1 SGDLS and CDR2 YYNGEE. The CDR3 is 14 residues long. This CDR3 reads CASSVDRGVYEQYF. The CDR3 nucleotides are TGTGCCAGCAGCGTAGACAGGGGCGTCTACGAGCAGTACTTC. The full variable domain, in which reference TRBV9 and TRBJ2-7 provide the parts outside the CDR3, is DSGVTQTPKHLITATGQRVTLRCSPRSGDLSVYWYQQSLDQGLQFLIQYYNGEERAKGNILERFSAQQFPDLHSELNLSSLELGDSALYFCASSVDRGVYEQYFGPGTRLTVT.

The chain joins TRBV6-5 to TRBJ1-2; 7 nucleotides agree with TRBD1. Germline CDR1 MNHEY, CDR2 SVGAGI. This CDR3 is 14 amino acids long. V trimming: 5 bases; J trimming: 8 bases; junction bases outside the gene matches: 11. The CDR3 reads CASSTTGETGGYTF. CDR3 nucleotides: TGTGCCAGCAGTACCACAGGGGAAACTGGAGGCTACACCTTC.

This clone was detected only once. This rearrangement joins TRBV12-5 to TRBJ1-1; 7 nucleotides line up with TRBD1. The ends lost 6 bases at V and 0 bases at J; junction bases unmatched: 4. The CDR3 covers 14 residues. Germline V gene data show CDR1 as LGHNT and CDR2 as FRNRAP. The CDR3 nucleotides are TGTGCTAGTGGCCCTCAGGGGGTGAACACTGAAGCTTTCTTT. Its protein is CASGPQGVNTEAFF.

The table lists this clone with a few counts. V usage is TRBV7-2 and J usage is TRBJ1-5; D is possibly TRBD1 (5 bases). There are 16 residues in the CDR3. V dropped 5 bases and J dropped 3 bases, with 17 bases sitting between them. Looked up from germline, CDR1 is SGHTA and CDR2 is FQGNSA. The CDR3: CASSPSGSRANQPQHF. CDR3 nucleotide sequence: TGTGCCAGCAGCCCCTCCGGGTCCAGGGCCAATCAGCCCCAGCATTTT.

The rearrangement joins TRBV7-3 to TRBJ2-5, with D tentatively TRBD2 (5 bases). CDR3 length: 15 amino acids. The V and J ends lost 3 bases and 1 base respectively, with 12 bases between them. Per germline, CDR1 SGHTA and CDR2 FQGTGA. CDR3 region: CASSFTGITQETQYF. The CDR3 coding sequence is TGTGCCAGCAGCTTCACCGGGATTACCCAAGAGACCCAGTACTTC.

The chain has TRBV2 and TRBJ2-7, with 12 bases fitting TRBD2. The V gene's germline CDR1 is SNHLY and CDR2 FYNNEI. This CDR3 contains 12 residues. J gave up 5 bases and V 10 bases, and 3 bases lay outside the gene matches. CDR3 amino acids: CATRLAGDEQYF. Here the CDR3 DNA reads TGTGCCACCAGACTAGCGGGGGACGAGCAGTACTTC.

The rearrangement uses TRBV6-4 and TRBJ1-3; D ambiguous. This CDR3 region has 12 residues. CDR1 is MRHNA, CDR2 SNTAGT, per germline. The V gene lost 3 bases and the J gene lost 5 bases, with 5 bases spanning the gap. DNA of the CDR3: TGTGCCAGCAGTGATCCAAGAAACACCATATATTTT. This translates into CASSDPRNTIYF.

The chain employs TRBV24-1 and TRBJ2-1, with D possibly matching TRBD1 (7 bases). Trimming left V 0 bases short and J 1 base short, with 18 bases between. The CDR3 covers 19 residues. CDR1 and CDR2 from the germline V gene are KGHDR and SFDVKD. CDR3 region: CATSDLGATTGRSYNEQFF. The CDR3 DNA sequence: TGTGCCACCAGTGATTTGGGGGCGACGACAGGGAGGTCCTACAATGAGCAGTTCTTC.

V and J are TRBV12-5 and TRBJ1-1, with 7 bases fitting TRBD1. The CDR3 totals 15 residues. J gave up 0 bases and V 7 bases, and 8 bases lay outside the gene matches. The germline V gene encodes CDR1 LGHNT and CDR2 FRNRAP. As DNA, the CDR3 is TGTGCTAGTGACCCGACAGGGATAGTGAACACTGAAGCTTTCTTT. Residues: CASDPTGIVNTEAFF.

The chain links TRBV7-9 to TRBJ1-5; D uncertain. The V gene lost 1 base and the J gene lost 6 bases, with 4 bases spanning the gap. CDR1 is SEHNR and CDR2 is FQNEAQ in the germline V gene (reference sequence). This CDR3 has 12 amino acids. CDR3 nucleotides: TGTGCCAGCAGCTTAGGGCCTCAGCCCCAGCATTTT. Translation gives CASSLGPQPQHF.

This chain uses TRBV7-9 with TRBJ1-2; D gene uncertain. The CDR3 runs to 16 residues. V was trimmed by 5 bases and J by 2 bases, leaving 18 bases between them. Germline CDR1 and CDR2: SEHNR and FQNEAQ (reference sequence). CDR3 sequence (DNA): TGTGCCAGCAGCAGAATGTCCGGGGTGGGGAACTATGGCTACACCTTC. It specifies CASSRMSGVGNYGYTF.

The rearrangement uses TRBV9 and TRBJ2-3; TRBD2 aligns across 9 bases. CDR3 length equals 16 residues. The trim removed 0 bases at V and 5 bases at J, leaving 7 bases unmatched. CDR1 is SGDLS and CDR2 is YYNGEE in the germline V gene. The CDR3 sequence: CASSVDAGGPGDTQYF. CDR3 DNA: TGTGCCAGCAGCGTAGACGCGGGGGGGCCTGGAGATACGCAGTATTTT.

V gene TRBV5-5 combines with J gene TRBJ2-1; 7 nucleotides agree with TRBD2. CDR1 is SGHKS and CDR2 is YYEKEE in the germline V gene (reference sequence). The CDR3 covers 19 residues. J lost 2 bases, V lost 0 bases, and 14 bases had no gene match. The CDR3 spells CASSLVLRRGTITYNEQFF. DNA for the CDR3: TGTGCCAGCAGCTTGGTCCTTCGGCGGGGGACTATAACCTACAATGAGCAGTTCTTC.

The chain recombines TRBV7-2 with TRBJ2-7, with a possible D match to TRBD1 (6 bases). The CDR3 extends over 14 amino acids. Per germline, CDR1 SGHTA and CDR2 FQGNSA. V shed 2 bases and J shed 2 bases, with 10 bases lying between them. The CDR3 nucleotides are TGTGCCAGCAGCTTAAGGGGACAAGCCTACGAGCAGTACTTC. Its translation is CASSLRGQAYEQYF.

The chain recombines TRBV5-1 with TRBJ2-5; TRBD1 agrees at 8 bases. Germline V gene lookup returns CDR1 SGHRS and CDR2 YFSETQ. The CDR3 has 14 amino acids. V shed 4 bases, J shed 7 bases, and the junction held 9 bases outside the gene matches. CDR3 in amino acids: CASSHPDRAGTQYF. The CDR3 coding sequence is TGCGCCAGCAGCCACCCGGACAGGGCCGGGACCCAGTACTTC.

This rearrangement joins TRBV7-2 to TRBJ1-2, with D possibly being TRBD1 (6 bases). V shed 1 base and J shed 7 bases, with 16 bases lying between them. Germline CDR1 reads SGHTA; CDR2 reads FQGNSA. This CDR3 has 15 amino acids. The CDR3 DNA reads as TGTGCCAGCAGCTTAGGCACAGGGTTAGGAAGTGGCTACACCTTC. As protein: CASSLGTGLGSGYTF.

The V call is TRBV23-1, the J call TRBJ1-3, with D possibly matching TRBD1 (6 bases). TRBV23-1 has ORF status, its function being uncertain. The CDR3 loop spans 21 amino acids. V was shortened by 0 bases and J by 0 bases, with 24 bases between the two germline ends. The CDR3 DNA sequence: TGCGCCAGCAGTCAATCCAACTCGGACAGCATCCTGATAGCCTCTGGAAACACCATATATTTT. Translation gives CASSQSNSDSILIASGNTIYF.